The entry that follows covers one T cell receptor beta chain sequence. In the authors' methods: Using reference gene primer amplification, nucleated cell counts were estimated. Sequencing was performed with immunoSEQ multiplex PCR; in TCRdb, only in-frame clones are kept and a portion is missing. The V and J calls and clone size are taken from that table; D and trimming were inferred from the DNA. The data show about 59,000 clones, about 81% seen once. This specimen belongs to a study of blood T cell repertoires in COVID-19. Turning to the study itself: T cells, B-cell-depleted T cells, or PBMCs supplied cDNA or gDNA.

This CDR3 contains 14 residues. V lost 4 bases, J lost 4 bases, and 11 bases lay in between. Germline assignment: CDR1 SGHDN and CDR2 FVKESK. The receptor's source is a man in his fifties or sixties with COVID-19, enrolled during active disease. The material sequenced was peripheral blood. V gene TRBV14 combines with J gene TRBJ2-1; D uncertain. The CDR3 here is CASSPFRLYNEQFF. The CDR3 region has the DNA TGTGCCAGCAGCCCTTTCCGCCTATACAATGAGCAGTTCTTC.